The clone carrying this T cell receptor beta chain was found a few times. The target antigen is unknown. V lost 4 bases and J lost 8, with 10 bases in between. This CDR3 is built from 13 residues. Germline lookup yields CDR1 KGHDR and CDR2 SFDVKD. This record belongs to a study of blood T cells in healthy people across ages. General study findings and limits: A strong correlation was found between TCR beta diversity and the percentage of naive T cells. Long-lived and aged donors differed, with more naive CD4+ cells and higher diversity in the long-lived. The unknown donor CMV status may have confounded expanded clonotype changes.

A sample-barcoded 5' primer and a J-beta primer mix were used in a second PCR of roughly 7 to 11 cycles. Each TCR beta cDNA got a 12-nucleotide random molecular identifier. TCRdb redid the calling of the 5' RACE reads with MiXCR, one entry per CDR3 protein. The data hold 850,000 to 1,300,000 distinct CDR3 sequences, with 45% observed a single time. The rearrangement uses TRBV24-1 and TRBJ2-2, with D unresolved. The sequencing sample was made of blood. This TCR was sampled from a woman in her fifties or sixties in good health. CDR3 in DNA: TGTGCCACCAGTGAGCAACTGGGAGGGGAGCTGTTTTTT. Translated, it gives CATSEQLGGELFF.